The source of this TCR beta chain is a study of blood T cell repertoires in COVID-19. Trimming took 7 bases from V and 7 from J, leaving 25 bases between them. The germline V gene has CDR1 MDHEN and CDR2 SYDVKM. CDR3 length equals 17 residues. The table came from immunoSEQ multiplex PCR; TCRdb's copy has only in-frame clones and leaves some out. This table holds roughly 330,000 clones, roughly 83% found once. This clonotype was obtained from a woman in her fifties or sixties with acute or convalescent COVID-19. Material: peripheral blood. The genes are TRBV28 and TRBJ2-2; TRBD2 might be the D (8 bases). This CDR3 reads CASTPWKGAGGNGELFF. The DNA for the CDR3 is TGTGCCAGCACCCCTTGGAAGGGGGCGGGAGGTAACGGGGAGCTGTTTTTT.